This T cell receptor (beta chain) was identified in a study of Graves' ophthalmopathy and Graves' hyperthyroidism. The CDR3 sequence is 16 residues long. V lost 4 bases and J lost 0, with 13 bases in between. The germline V gene has CDR1 SGHAT and CDR2 FQDESV (reference sequence). TCR beta CDR3 amplification used RNA transcripts. The workflow started with a first-round RT-PCR run with HTBI primers and then moved on to a second-round multiplex PCR. TCRdb re-derived calls from the multiplex PCR reads in MiXCR, one entry per CDR3 protein. Of over 650,000 distinct CDR3 sequences in the sample, about 38% were seen once.

J is TRBJ1-3 and V is TRBV11-1; possible D gene TRBD1, 5 bases. The sequence was obtained from an adult man with Graves' ophthalmopathy. The sequencing sample was made of peripheral blood. Here the CDR3 DNA reads TGTGCCAGCAGCTGGGGGTCGGGAACCTCTGGAAACACCATATATTTT. Translated: CASSWGSGTSGNTIYF.